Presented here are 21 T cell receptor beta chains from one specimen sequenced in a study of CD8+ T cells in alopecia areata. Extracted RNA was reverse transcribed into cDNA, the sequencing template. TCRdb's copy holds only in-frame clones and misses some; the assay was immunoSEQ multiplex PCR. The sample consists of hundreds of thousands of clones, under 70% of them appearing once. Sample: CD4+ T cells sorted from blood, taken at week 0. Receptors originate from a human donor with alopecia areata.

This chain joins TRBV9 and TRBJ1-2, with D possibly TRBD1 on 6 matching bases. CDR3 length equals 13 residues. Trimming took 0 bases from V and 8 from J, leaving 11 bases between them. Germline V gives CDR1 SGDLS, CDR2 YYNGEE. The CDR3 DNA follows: TGTGCCAGCAGCGTAGGACAGGCCTCGGGCTACACCTTC. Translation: CASSVGQASGYTF. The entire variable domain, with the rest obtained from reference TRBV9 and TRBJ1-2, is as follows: DSGVTQTPKHLITATGQRVTLRCSPRSGDLSVYWYQQSLDQGLQFLIQYYNGEERAKGNILERFSAQQFPDLHSELNLSSLELGDSALYFCASSVGQASGYTFGSGTRLTVV.

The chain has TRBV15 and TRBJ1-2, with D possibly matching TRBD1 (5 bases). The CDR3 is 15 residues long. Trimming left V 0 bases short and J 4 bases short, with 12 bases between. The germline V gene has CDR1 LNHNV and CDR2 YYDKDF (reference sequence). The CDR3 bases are TGTGCCACCAGCAGAGATGTCAGGGTGAGCTATGGCTACACCTTC. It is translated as CATSRDVRVSYGYTF. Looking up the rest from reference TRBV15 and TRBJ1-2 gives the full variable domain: DAMVIQNPRYQVTQFGKPVTLSCSQTLNHNVMYWYQQKSSQAPKLLFHYYDKDFNNEADTPDNFQSRRPNTSFCFLDIRSPGLGDTAMYLCATSRDVRVSYGYTFGSGTRLTVV.

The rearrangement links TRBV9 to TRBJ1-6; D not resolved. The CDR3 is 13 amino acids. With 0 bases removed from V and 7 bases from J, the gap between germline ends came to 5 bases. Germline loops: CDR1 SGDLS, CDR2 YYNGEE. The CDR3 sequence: CASSVATNSPLHF. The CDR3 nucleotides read TGTGCCAGCAGCGTAGCGACAAATTCACCCCTCCACTTT.

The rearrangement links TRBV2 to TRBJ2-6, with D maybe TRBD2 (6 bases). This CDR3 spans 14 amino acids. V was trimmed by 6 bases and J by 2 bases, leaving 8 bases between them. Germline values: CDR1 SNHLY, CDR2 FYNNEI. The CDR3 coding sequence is TGTGCCAGCAGGCGGGGTGCTGGGGCCAACGTCCTGACTTTC. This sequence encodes CASRRGAGANVLTF.

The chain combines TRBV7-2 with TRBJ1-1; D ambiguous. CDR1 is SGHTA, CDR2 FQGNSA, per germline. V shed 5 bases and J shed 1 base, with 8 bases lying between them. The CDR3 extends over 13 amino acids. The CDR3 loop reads CASSAVRNTEAFF. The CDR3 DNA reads TGTGCCAGCAGCGCGGTTAGGAACACTGAAGCTTTCTTT.

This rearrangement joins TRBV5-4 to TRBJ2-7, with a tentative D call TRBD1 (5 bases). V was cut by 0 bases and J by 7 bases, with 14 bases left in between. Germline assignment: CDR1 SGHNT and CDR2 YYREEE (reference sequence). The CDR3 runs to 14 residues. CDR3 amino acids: CASSLEGPRVEQYF. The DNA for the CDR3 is TGTGCCAGCAGCTTGGAGGGGCCCAGGGTTGAGCAGTACTTC.

As DNA, the CDR3 is TGCGCCAGCAGCCAAGACCCCGGACAGGGTTCGGGTGAAGCTTTCTTT. Translation gives CASSQDPGQGSGEAFF. The chain is built from TRBV4-1 and TRBJ1-1, with 8 bases fitting TRBD1. The CDR3 covers 16 residues. Trimming at V came to 0 bases and at J to 7 bases, leaving 10 bases not matched to a gene. Germline CDR1 is MGHRA and CDR2 is YSYEKL.

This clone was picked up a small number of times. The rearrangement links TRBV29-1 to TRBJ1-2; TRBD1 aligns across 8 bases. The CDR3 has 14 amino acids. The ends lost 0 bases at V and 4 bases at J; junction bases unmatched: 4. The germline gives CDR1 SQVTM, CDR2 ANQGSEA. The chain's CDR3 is CSVEDRGTGYGYTF. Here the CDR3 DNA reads TGCAGCGTTGAAGATCGAGGGACAGGCTATGGCTACACCTTC.

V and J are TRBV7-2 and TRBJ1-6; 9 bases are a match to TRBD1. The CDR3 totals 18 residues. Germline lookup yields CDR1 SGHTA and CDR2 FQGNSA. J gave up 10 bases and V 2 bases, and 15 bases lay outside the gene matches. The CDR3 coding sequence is TGTGCCAGCAGCTTAAGGGGAACAGGGGGCGCGATAGAATCACCCCTCCACTTT. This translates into CASSLRGTGGAIESPLHF.

As DNA, the CDR3 is TGTGCCAGCGCGGGCGGGGGGGCCGATGAGCAGTTCTTC. Protein sequence: CASAGGGADEQFF. V is TRBV11-2 and J is TRBJ2-1, with TRBD2 matching over 9 bases. Unmatched junction bases numbered 7, after V lost 8 bases and J lost 8 bases. The CDR3 runs to 13 residues. Germline V gene sequence: CDR1 SGHAT, CDR2 FQNNGV.

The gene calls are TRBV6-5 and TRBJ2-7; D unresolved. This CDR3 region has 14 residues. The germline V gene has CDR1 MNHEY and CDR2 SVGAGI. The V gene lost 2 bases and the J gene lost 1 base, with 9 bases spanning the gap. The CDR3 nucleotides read TGTGCCAGCAGTTACACGACCGTTTCCTACGAGCAGTACTTC. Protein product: CASSYTTVSYEQYF.

Here the CDR3 reads CAIRATEANEQFF. DNA of the CDR3: TGTGCCATCAGAGCGACTGAGGCGAATGAGCAGTTCTTC. V and J are TRBV10-3 and TRBJ2-1; unclear D gene. CDR1 and CDR2 from the germline V gene are ENHRY and SYGVKD. The V end lost 6 bases, the J end lost 7 bases, and 13 bases lay between the germline ends. This CDR3 has 13 amino acids.

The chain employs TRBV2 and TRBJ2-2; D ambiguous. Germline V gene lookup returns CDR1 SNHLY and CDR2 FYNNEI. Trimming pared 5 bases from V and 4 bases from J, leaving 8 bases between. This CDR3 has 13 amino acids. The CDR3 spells CASSSRRTGELFF. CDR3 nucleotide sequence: TGTGCCAGCAGTTCGCGACGCACCGGGGAGCTGTTTTTT.

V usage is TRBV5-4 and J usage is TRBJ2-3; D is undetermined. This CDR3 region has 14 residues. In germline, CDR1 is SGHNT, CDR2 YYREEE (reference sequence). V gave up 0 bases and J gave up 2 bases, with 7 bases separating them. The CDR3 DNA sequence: TGTGCCAGCAGCTTGGGGAAGACCACAGATACGCAGTATTTT. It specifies CASSLGKTTDTQYF.

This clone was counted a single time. The DNA for the CDR3 is TGCAGCGTTGGGGACAGGGACGAGCAGTACTTC. Translating it yields CSVGDRDEQYF. The genes are TRBV29-1 and TRBJ2-7, with 9 bases lining up with TRBD1. The length of the CDR3 is 11 residues. The ends lost 4 bases at V and 5 bases at J; junction bases unmatched: 0. Per germline, CDR1 SQVTM and CDR2 ANQGSEA.

The CDR3 loop reads CAWSQRDTEAFF. CDR3 sequence (DNA): TGTGCCTGGAGTCAACGGGACACTGAAGCTTTCTTT. V is TRBV30 and J is TRBJ1-1; no firm D call. Germline assignment: CDR1 GTSNPN and CDR2 SVGIG (reference sequence). The CDR3 sequence is 12 residues long. V lost 2 bases to trimming and J lost 3 bases, with 7 bases between them.

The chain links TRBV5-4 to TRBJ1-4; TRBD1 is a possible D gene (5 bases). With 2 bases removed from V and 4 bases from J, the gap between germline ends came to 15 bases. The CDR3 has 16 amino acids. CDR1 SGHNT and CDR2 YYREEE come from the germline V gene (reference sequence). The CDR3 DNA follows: TGTGCCAGCAGCTTTTCCTCGGGACCTAATAATGAAAAACTGTTTTTT. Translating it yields CASSFSSGPNNEKLFF.

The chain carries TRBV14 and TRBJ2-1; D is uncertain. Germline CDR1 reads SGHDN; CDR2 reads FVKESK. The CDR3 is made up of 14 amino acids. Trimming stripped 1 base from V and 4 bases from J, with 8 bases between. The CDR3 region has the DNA TGTGCCAGCAGCCAAGTAAACCTATACAATGAGCAGTTCTTC. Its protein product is CASSQVNLYNEQFF.

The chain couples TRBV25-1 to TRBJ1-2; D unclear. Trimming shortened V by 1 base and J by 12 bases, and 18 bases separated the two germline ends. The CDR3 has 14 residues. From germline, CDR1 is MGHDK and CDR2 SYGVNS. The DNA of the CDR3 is TGTGCCAGCAGTGAATCAGGAGTACTCTCTGCCCACACCTTC. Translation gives CASSESGVLSAHTF.

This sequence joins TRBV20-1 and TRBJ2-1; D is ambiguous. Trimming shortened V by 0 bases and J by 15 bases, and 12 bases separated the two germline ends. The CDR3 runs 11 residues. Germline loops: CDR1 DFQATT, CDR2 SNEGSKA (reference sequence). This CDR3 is CSARDQPLPFF. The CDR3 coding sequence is TGCAGTGCTAGAGATCAACCCCTCCCGTTCTTC.

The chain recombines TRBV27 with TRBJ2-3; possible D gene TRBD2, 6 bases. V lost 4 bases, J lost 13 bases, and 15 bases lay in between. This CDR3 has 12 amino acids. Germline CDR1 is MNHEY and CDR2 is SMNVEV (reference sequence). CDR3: CASSWRDGEKYF. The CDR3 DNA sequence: TGTGCCAGCAGTTGGAGGGACGGGGAGAAGTATTTT.